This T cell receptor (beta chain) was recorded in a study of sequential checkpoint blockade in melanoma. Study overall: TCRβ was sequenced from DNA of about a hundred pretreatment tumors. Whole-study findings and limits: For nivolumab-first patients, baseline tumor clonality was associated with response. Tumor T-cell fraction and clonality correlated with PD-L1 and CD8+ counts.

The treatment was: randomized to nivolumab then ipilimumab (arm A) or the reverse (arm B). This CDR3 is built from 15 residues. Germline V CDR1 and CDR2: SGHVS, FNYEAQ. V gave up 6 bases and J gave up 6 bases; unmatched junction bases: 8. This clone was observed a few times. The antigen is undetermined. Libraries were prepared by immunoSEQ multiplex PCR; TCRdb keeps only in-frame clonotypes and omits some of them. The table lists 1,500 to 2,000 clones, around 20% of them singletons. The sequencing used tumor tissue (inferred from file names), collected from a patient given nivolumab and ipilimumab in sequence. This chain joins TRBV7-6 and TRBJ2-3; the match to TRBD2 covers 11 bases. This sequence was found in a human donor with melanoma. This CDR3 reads CASSTGLAGGDTQYF. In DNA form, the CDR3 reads TGTGCCAGCAGTACCGGACTAGCGGGTGGGGATACGCAGTATTTT.